Included here is one T cell receptor (beta chain) sequence, with context. Its target is not known. This CDR3 has 16 amino acids. Trimming removed 6 bases at V and 2 bases at J, with 19 bases between. The germline V gene has CDR1 MDHEN and CDR2 SYDVKM. This sample is drawn from a study of T cell responses to AZD1222 COVID-19 vaccine. Study background: Second-dose schedules of about 4 or about 12 weeks were combined. Study outcomes and limitations: Spike-spanning, vaccine-associated CD4 TCRs were dominant at 160-218 and 743-854. Just 5 to 7 people given AZD1222 tested seropositive at baseline.

The table came from immunoSEQ multiplex PCR; TCRdb's copy has only in-frame clones and leaves some out. The table shows around 130,000 clones, with 86% occurring only once. The clonotype comes from an adult in good health. J is TRBJ2-5 and V is TRBV28; no firm D call. Material: peripheral blood, obtained on day 0 of AZD1222 vaccination. The CDR3 sequence: CASSPGLGLGQETQYF. The CDR3 DNA follows: TGTGCCAGCAGCCCCGGTTTGGGGTTGGGACAAGAGACCCAGTACTTC. The full variable domain, with the rest looked up from reference TRBV28 and TRBJ2-5, is DVKVTQSSRYLVKRTGEKVFLECVQDMDHENMFWYRQDPGLGLRLIYFSYDVKMKEKGDIPEGYSVSREKKERFSLILESASTNQTSMYLCASSPGLGLGQETQYFGPGTRLLVL.